This TCR beta chain appears in the sequencing data of a study of blood T cell repertoires in COVID-19. For the study at large: There were acute and convalescent COVID-19 samples, and they came from the United States, Italy and Spain. T cells, B-cell-depleted T cells, or PBMCs supplied cDNA or gDNA.

The assay was immunoSEQ multiplex PCR, and TCRdb's table has in-frame clones only and misses some. Seen here are around 180,000 clones, around 82% observed once, and the top ten hold more than 9%. The CDR3 is made up of 12 amino acids. Germline values: CDR1 MNHNY, CDR2 SVGAGI (reference sequence). The J segment lost 5 bases and the V segment lost 8 bases, leaving 3 bases of the junction unmatched. The V and J genes are TRBV6-6 and TRBJ2-4; 7 nucleotides align to TRBD2. Sequencing was done on a sample of peripheral blood. This TCR was sampled from a woman aged 80 or over with active or convalescent COVID-19. The CDR3 reads CASGEGQNIQYF. The CDR3 DNA sequence: TGTGCCAGCGGGGAGGGGCAAAACATTCAGTACTTC.